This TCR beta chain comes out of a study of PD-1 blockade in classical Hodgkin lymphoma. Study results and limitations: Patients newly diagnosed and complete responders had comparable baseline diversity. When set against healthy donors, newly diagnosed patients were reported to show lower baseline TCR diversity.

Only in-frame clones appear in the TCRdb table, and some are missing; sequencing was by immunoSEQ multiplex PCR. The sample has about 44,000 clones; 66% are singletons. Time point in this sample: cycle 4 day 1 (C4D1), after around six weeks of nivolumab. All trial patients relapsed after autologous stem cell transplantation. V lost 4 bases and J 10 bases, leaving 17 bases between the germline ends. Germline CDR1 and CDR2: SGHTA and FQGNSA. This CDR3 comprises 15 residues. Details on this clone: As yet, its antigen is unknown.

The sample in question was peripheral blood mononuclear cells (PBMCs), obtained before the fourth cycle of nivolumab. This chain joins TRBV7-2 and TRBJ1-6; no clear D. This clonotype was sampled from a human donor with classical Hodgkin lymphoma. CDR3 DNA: TGTGCCAGCAGCTCATACCTAGCCGGAGAATCACCCCTCCACTTT. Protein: CASSSYLAGESPLHF.